Presented here are 26 T cell receptor beta chains from one specimen sequenced in a study of shared clonotypes between healthy human individuals. Generated by immunoSEQ multiplex PCR, the TCRdb table keeps only in-frame clones and is missing some. The sample includes 2 million to 2.5 million clones, over 85% seen only once; the top ten take around 0.4%. What was sequenced was naive CD4+ T cells from PBMCs. Subset given: CD45RA+ positively selected. All receptors come from a man aged 18 to 30 in good health. Some clones in this sample may be carry-over from other donors' samples.

The V call is TRBV10-3, the J call TRBJ2-2; 7 nucleotides align to TRBD1. The trim removed 6 bases at V and 0 bases at J, leaving 13 bases unmatched. CDR3 length equals 18 residues. Germline V gives CDR1 ENHRY, CDR2 SYGVKD. CDR3 DNA sequence: TGTGCCATCAGAAGTTCGACAGGGCCTAAAGCGAACACCGGGGAGCTGTTTTTT. Its translation: CAIRSSTGPKANTGELFF.

This clone was observed once. The chain combines TRBV7-6 with TRBJ1-1; D unresolved. The CDR3 runs to 14 residues. The germline V and J ends were trimmed by 2 bases and 7 bases, with 14 bases remaining between them. Germline lookup yields CDR1 SGHVS and CDR2 FNYEAQ. The CDR3 bases are TGTGCCAGCAGCTTAACGCGTTCAAACTATGAAGCTTTCTTT. Protein: CASSLTRSNYEAFF.

The chain recombines TRBV28 with TRBJ2-7, with 8 bases matching TRBD2. The CDR3 has 15 residues. Germline V CDR1 and CDR2: MDHEN, SYDVKM. The trim removed 1 base at V and 4 bases at J, leaving 6 bases unmatched. This CDR3 reads CASSLSPGRVYEQYF. DNA of the CDR3: TGTGCCAGCAGTTTATCCCCCGGGAGGGTTTACGAGCAGTACTTC.

V usage is TRBV19 and J usage is TRBJ2-1, with 7 positions matching TRBD2. From germline, CDR1 is LNHDA and CDR2 SQIVND (reference sequence). This CDR3 has 14 amino acids. Trimming removed 2 bases from V and 2 bases from J; junction bases left unmatched: 0. Here the CDR3 reads CASSIRGAYNEQFF. As DNA, the CDR3 is TGTGCCAGTAGTATACGGGGGGCCTACAATGAGCAGTTCTTC. Full variable domain (missing parts from reference TRBV19 and TRBJ2-1): DGGITQSPKYLFRKEGQNVTLSCEQNLNHDAMYWYRQDPGQGLRLIYYSQIVNDFQKGDIAEGYSVSREKKESFPLTVTSAQKNPTAFYLCASSIRGAYNEQFFGPGTRLTVL.

The chain carries TRBV7-3 and TRBJ2-3; D might be TRBD2 (5 bases). Trimming cost V 5 bases and J 0 bases, with 18 bases left between them. This CDR3 comprises 17 residues. CDR1 SGHTA and CDR2 FQGTGA come from the germline V gene. In nucleotides, the CDR3 is TGTGCCAGCAGCCGATTCCCTCGGAGGACGAGCACAGATACGCAGTATTTT. This sequence encodes CASSRFPRRTSTDTQYF.

The V and J genes are TRBV18 and TRBJ2-3; a weak D match, TRBD1 (5 bases). The V and J ends lost 8 bases and 5 bases respectively, with 20 bases between them. This CDR3 comprises 15 residues. The germline gives CDR1 KGHSH, CDR2 LQKENI. CDR3 in amino acids: CASQGQRRGLDTQYF. The CDR3 bases are TGTGCCAGCCAGGGTCAACGTAGAGGATTAGATACGCAGTATTTT.

This clone was recorded a few times. The J gene is TRBJ1-1, the V gene TRBV6-6, with a possible D match to TRBD1 (6 bases). CDR3 size: 14 residues. The V end lost 6 bases, the J end lost 3 bases, and 14 bases lay between the germline ends. Germline CDR1 MNHNY, CDR2 SVGAGI (reference sequence). CDR3 DNA: TGTGCCAGCAGACCAACAGGGTATCACACTGAAGCTTTCTTT. Amino acids: CASRPTGYHTEAFF.

V is TRBV7-6 and J is TRBJ2-1; D possibly corresponds to TRBD1 (6 bases). The germline V gene encodes CDR1 SGHVS and CDR2 FNYEAQ. This CDR3 contains 13 residues. V lost 4 bases, J lost 4 bases, and 8 bases lay in between. CDR3 protein: CASSSGQYNEQFF. As DNA, the CDR3 is TGTGCCAGCAGCTCCGGACAGTACAATGAGCAGTTCTTC. Complete variable domain (other parts from reference TRBV7-6 and TRBJ2-1): GAGVSQSPRYKVTKRGQDVALRCDPISGHVSLYWYRQALGQGPEFLTYFNYEAQQDKSGLPNDRFSAERPEGSISTLTIQRTEQRDSAMYRCASSSGQYNEQFFGPGTRLTVL.

The rearrangement joins TRBV2 to TRBJ2-7; D gene uncertain. CDR3 size: 11 residues. The germline CDR1 and CDR2 sequences are SNHLY and FYNNEI. V was cut by 11 bases and J by 5 bases, with 13 bases left in between. As DNA, the CDR3 is TGTGCCCAACAGATCACGGACGAGCAGTACTTC. It codes for CAQQITDEQYF.

This clone was observed once. The chain combines TRBV7-3 with TRBJ2-2, with 7 positions matching TRBD2. The junction had 12 bases not matched to a gene; V was cut back by 5 bases and J by 6 bases. CDR1 and CDR2 from the germline V gene are SGHTA and FQGTGA. The CDR3 has 16 residues. CDR3 loop: CASSPSRDYLSGELFF. The CDR3 DNA reads as TGTGCCAGCAGCCCCTCAAGGGACTACCTTTCCGGGGAGCTGTTTTTT. Drawing the rest from reference TRBV7-3 and TRBJ2-2, the complete variable domain is GAGVSQTPSNKVTEKGKYVELRCDPISGHTALYWYRQSLGQGPEFLIYFQGTGAADDSGLPNDRFFAVRPEGSVSTLKIQRTERGDSAVYLCASSPSRDYLSGELFFGEGSRLTVL.

CDR3 nucleotide sequence: TGTGCCATCAGTGAGGCGGTACCGATTGCTTTCTTT. This codes for CAISEAVPIAFF. The chain links TRBV10-3 to TRBJ1-1; D not resolved. The CDR3 runs to 12 residues. Germline V gene data show CDR1 as ENHRY and CDR2 as SYGVKD. Deletions cut 2 bases from V and 11 bases from J, with 12 bases between.

This chain links TRBV25-1 with TRBJ2-1; D ambiguous. Germline V CDR1 and CDR2: MGHDK, SYGVNS. The CDR3 runs 15 residues. V shed 2 bases and J shed 6 bases, with 14 bases lying between them. The CDR3 here is CASSEPRTFSNEQFF. In DNA, the CDR3 is TGTGCCAGCAGTGAACCCCGGACCTTTAGCAATGAGCAGTTCTTC.

V usage is TRBV5-1 and J usage is TRBJ2-1, with D tentatively TRBD2 (6 bases). The CDR3 spans 15 residues. V was pared by 3 bases and J by 4 bases, with 14 bases between. CDR1 is SGHRS, CDR2 YFSETQ, per germline. In DNA form, the CDR3 reads TGCGCCAGCAGCTGGGACTTTAGTAAGTACAATGAGCAGTTCTTC. Protein product: CASSWDFSKYNEQFF.

The chain joins TRBV20-1 to TRBJ1-1, with D possibly being TRBD1 (5 bases). The CDR3 sequence is 10 residues long. The V gene's germline CDR1 is DFQATT and CDR2 SNEGSKA (reference sequence). V was shortened by 7 bases and J by 4 bases, with 7 bases between the two germline ends. The CDR3 is CSGGSTEAFF. CDR3 DNA: TGCAGTGGGGGGTCCACTGAAGCTTTCTTT.

The V gene is TRBV6-6, the J gene TRBJ2-1; D is unclear. V lost 7 bases, J lost 6 bases, and 16 bases lay in between. The CDR3 runs to 14 residues. CDR1 is MNHNY and CDR2 is SVGAGI in the germline V gene (reference sequence). CDR3 nucleotide sequence: TGTGCCAGCACACGAGAGATGATAGGCAATGAGCAGTTCTTC. Translated, it gives CASTREMIGNEQFF.

This clone was counted once. The rearrangement links TRBV30 to TRBJ1-1; 10 bases are shared with TRBD1. J lost 9 bases, V lost 2 bases, and 3 bases had no gene match. The CDR3 covers 12 residues. Germline CDR1 is GTSNPN and CDR2 is SVGIG (reference sequence). Written as DNA, the CDR3 is TGTGCCTGGAGTCGGACAGGGGGGAAAGCTTTCTTT. Its translation is CAWSRTGGKAFF.

This sequence joins TRBV5-8 and TRBJ2-7; tentatively, D is TRBD1 (6 bases). The germline V gene has CDR1 SGHTS and CDR2 YDEGEE. The CDR3 spans 14 residues. V lost 3 bases, J lost 0 bases, and 10 bases lay in between. The CDR3 DNA reads as TGTGCCAGCAGCTCCCGGGACAACTCCTACGAGCAGTACTTC. It encodes CASSSRDNSYEQYF.

The CDR3 region is CASSLATLVAKEQYF. DNA for the CDR3: TGTGCCAGCAGCTTAGCGACATTAGTAGCGAAAGAGCAGTACTTC. The gene calls are TRBV7-9 and TRBJ2-7, with D perhaps TRBD2 (5 bases). With 0 bases removed from V and 7 bases from J, the gap between germline ends came to 16 bases. The CDR3 length is 15 residues. Germline CDR1 and CDR2: SEHNR and FQNEAQ (reference sequence).

In its sample, this clone was seen once. The chain recombines TRBV15 with TRBJ2-1; possibly TRBD1 for D (5 bases). The germline CDR1 and CDR2 sequences are LNHNV and YYDKDF (reference sequence). The CDR3 spans 15 residues. Deletions cut 5 bases from V and 1 base from J, with 12 bases between. The CDR3 bases are TGTGCCACCAGCGATGGGGCAGAATCCTACAATGAGCAGTTCTTC. Its translation is CATSDGAESYNEQFF.

V and J are TRBV7-2 and TRBJ2-7; TRBD1 might be the D (5 bases). There are 15 residues in the CDR3. With 5 bases removed from V and 4 bases from J, the gap between germline ends came to 18 bases. Germline CDR1 reads SGHTA; CDR2 reads FQGNSA. The CDR3 nucleotides are TGTGCCAGCAGCCCCTCGCAGGGTGCCGCTTACGAGCAGTACTTC. It specifies CASSPSQGAAYEQYF.

The rearrangement uses TRBV28 and TRBJ2-7; D is perhaps TRBD2 (5 bases). From germline, CDR1 is MDHEN and CDR2 SYDVKM. The CDR3 has 15 amino acids. The ends were cut back, 3 bases at V and 6 bases at J, with 18 bases in the middle. CDR3 region: CASSFSGYSVAEQYF. The CDR3 region has the DNA TGTGCCAGCAGTTTCAGCGGCTATAGCGTTGCCGAGCAGTACTTC. The entire variable domain, with the rest obtained from reference TRBV28 and TRBJ2-7, is as follows: DVKVTQSSRYLVKRTGEKVFLECVQDMDHENMFWYRQDPGLGLRLIYFSYDVKMKEKGDIPEGYSVSREKKERFSLILESASTNQTSMYLCASSFSGYSVAEQYFGPGTRLTVT.

The chain combines TRBV7-2 with TRBJ1-5; unclear D gene. This CDR3 is built from 15 residues. Germline V lookup: CDR1 SGHTA, CDR2 FQGNSA. Trimming shortened V by 1 base and J by 3 bases, and 10 bases separated the two germline ends. The CDR3 sequence: CASSLVNGDNQPQHF. CDR3 nucleotides: TGTGCCAGCAGCTTAGTGAATGGGGACAATCAGCCCCAGCATTTT.

The chain joins TRBV28 to TRBJ2-3, with 13 bases that match TRBD2. The CDR3 is 18 amino acids. With V trimmed by 4 bases and J by 3 bases, 10 bases remained unmatched. Germline V gene data show CDR1 as MDHEN and CDR2 as SYDVKM. This CDR3 is CASSSMPGTSGKTDTQYF. The CDR3, as DNA: TGTGCCAGCAGTTCTATGCCCGGGACTAGCGGGAAGACAGATACGCAGTATTTT.

The genes are TRBV28 and TRBJ1-3; the match to TRBD1 covers 7 bases. The CDR3 length is 17 residues. Germline V gives CDR1 MDHEN, CDR2 SYDVKM. Trimming removed 2 bases from V and 3 bases from J; junction bases left unmatched: 10. This chain's CDR3 is CASSLSSRGQGGNTIYF. DNA for the CDR3: TGTGCCAGCAGTTTAAGTAGTAGGGGGCAGGGTGGAAACACCATATATTTT.

This chain uses TRBV19 with TRBJ2-2; TRBD1 aligns across 10 bases. The germline CDR1 and CDR2 sequences are LNHDA and SQIVND (reference sequence). V lost 1 base, J lost 4 bases, and 3 bases stayed unmatched. The CDR3 totals 16 residues. In DNA form, the CDR3 reads TGTGCCAGTAGTATAGTGGGACAGGGGACCACCGGGGAGCTGTTTTTT. Protein product: CASSIVGQGTTGELFF.

The genes are TRBV5-1 and TRBJ2-7; 16 bases map to TRBD2. The CDR3 has 22 residues. Germline CDR1 is SGHRS and CDR2 is YFSETQ. After removal of 3 bases from V and 4 bases from J, the junction contained 22 bases not matched to a gene. The CDR3 sequence: CASSSRTHLPGLAGGPDYEQYF. CDR3 sequence (DNA): TGCGCCAGCAGCTCACGCACGCACTTACCGGGACTAGCGGGAGGGCCTGATTACGAGCAGTACTTC. The full variable domain, rest sourced from reference TRBV5-1 and TRBJ2-7, is KAGVTQTPRYLIKTRGQQVTLSCSPISGHRSVSWYQQTPGQGLQFLFEYFSETQRNKGNFPGRFSGRQFSNSRSEMNVSTLELGDSALYLCASSSRTHLPGLAGGPDYEQYFGPGTRLTVT.